What follows is one T cell receptor (beta chain) and its context. In the original processing: The authors estimated nucleated cell counts from reference gene primer amplification. The protocol was immunoSEQ multiplex PCR, while the TCRdb copy is restricted to in-frame clones and leaves out a portion. The V and J calls and clone size are taken from that table; D and trimming were inferred from the DNA. Of roughly 360,000 clones in the sample, around four fifths were seen once. The data stem from a study of blood T cell repertoires in COVID-19. Study in general: Some COVID-19 samples were acute and others convalescent; all came from the United States, Italy and Spain. Sources were T cells, B-cell-depleted T cells, or PBMCs; the material itself was cDNA or gDNA.

The sequence was collected from a woman between 50 and 59 years old who had recovered from COVID-19. What was sequenced was PBMCs or T cells enriched from blood (not recorded which).

For the CDR3, the DNA is TGTGCCAGCAATGCACTAGCGGGGGGGCCCTATACGCAGTATTTT. It specifies CASNALAGGPYTQYF. The chain is built from TRBV2 and TRBJ2-3; TRBD2 agrees at 13 bases. Trimming removed 7 bases from V and 7 bases from J; junction bases left unmatched: 8. This CDR3 is 15 amino acids long. Germline V gene sequence: CDR1 SNHLY, CDR2 FYNNEI.